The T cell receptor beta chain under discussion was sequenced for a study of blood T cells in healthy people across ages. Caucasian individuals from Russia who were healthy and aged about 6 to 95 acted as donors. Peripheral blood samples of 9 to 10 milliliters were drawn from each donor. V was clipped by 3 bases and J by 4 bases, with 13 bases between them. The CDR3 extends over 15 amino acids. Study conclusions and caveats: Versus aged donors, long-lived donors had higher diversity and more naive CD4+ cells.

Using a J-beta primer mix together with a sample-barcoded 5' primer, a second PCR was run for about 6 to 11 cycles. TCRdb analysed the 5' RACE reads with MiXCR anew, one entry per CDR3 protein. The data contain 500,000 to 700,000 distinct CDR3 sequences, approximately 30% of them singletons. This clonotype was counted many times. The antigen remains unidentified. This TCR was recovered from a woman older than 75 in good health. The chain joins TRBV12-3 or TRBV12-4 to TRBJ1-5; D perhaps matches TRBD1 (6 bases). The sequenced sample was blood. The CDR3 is CASSLDSLGNQPQHF. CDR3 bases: TGTGCCAGCAGTTTGGACAGTCTAGGGAATCAGCCCCAGCATTTT.